This entry concerns a single T cell receptor beta chain. This entry belongs to a study of PD-1 blockade in classical Hodgkin lymphoma. Every patient relapsed after autologous stem cell transplantation, and brentuximab vedotin exposure varied. The table came from immunoSEQ multiplex PCR; TCRdb's copy has only in-frame clones and leaves some out. The repertoire includes fewer than 70,000 clones, roughly 91% of them detected once, and less than 6.5% sits in the top ten. Trimming removed 0 bases at V and 3 bases at J, with 15 bases between. The germline CDR1 and CDR2 sequences are MNHEY and SVGAGI. The CDR3 runs to 16 residues.

The clonotype comes from a human donor with classical Hodgkin lymphoma. The material was peripheral blood mononuclear cells (PBMCs), obtained before the second cycle of nivolumab. The chain combines TRBV6-5 with TRBJ2-7; D may correspond to TRBD1 or TRBD2 (5 bases each). The CDR3 reads CASSYSSGTGGYEQYF. CDR3 DNA sequence: TGTGCCAGCAGTTACTCCTCCGGGACGGGCGGCTACGAGCAGTACTTC.